These 27 T cell receptor beta chains were all obtained from the same sample, sequenced in a study of radiation and T cells in renal cell carcinoma. Here immunoSEQ multiplex PCR was the method, and the copy in TCRdb shows in-frame clones only, minus some. This sample has roughly 78,000 clones, with about 80% found just once. Specified time point: blood 2 weeks post-SBRT. The treatment is: 15 Gy SBRT to primary tumor, nephrectomy 4 weeks later. This material consisted of blood, taken from a patient whose treatment included radiotherapy and nephrectomy. The receptor source for this set is a man aged 60-69 years with renal cell carcinoma.

This clone was counted only a few times. Other DNA sequences in this sample translate to the same CDR3. The V call is TRBV5-4, the J call TRBJ1-1; the D is unclear. The V and J ends lost 2 bases and 1 base respectively, with 9 bases between them. CDR1 SGHNT and CDR2 YYREEE come from the germline V gene (reference sequence). This CDR3 region has 14 residues. The CDR3 nucleotides are TGTGCCAGCAGCTTTTCCACGGGGAACACTGAAGCTTTCTTT. This encodes CASSFSTGNTEAFF. The full variable domain, with the rest looked up from reference TRBV5-4 and TRBJ1-1, is ETGVTQSPTHLIKTRGQQVTLRCSSQSGHNTVSWYQQALGQGPQFIFQYYREEENGRGNFPPRFSGLQFPNYSSELNVNALELDDSALYLCASSFSTGNTEAFFGQGTRLTVV.

This clone was detected only a few times. The genes are TRBV19 and TRBJ1-1, with D uncertain. The CDR3 contains 13 residues. Germline V gives CDR1 LNHDA, CDR2 SQIVND (reference sequence). Between the trimmed V and J ends, which lost 6 bases and 0 bases, there was a span of 8 bases. CDR3 nucleotides: TGTGCCAGTAGGGAACAGTTGAACACTGAAGCTTTCTTT. The encoded protein is CASREQLNTEAFF.

J is TRBJ1-2 and V is TRBV19; 8 bases fit TRBD1. The ends lost 4 bases at V and 4 bases at J; junction bases unmatched: 8. Germline-derived CDR1 and CDR2 are LNHDA and SQIVND (reference sequence). CDR3 length: 15 residues. CDR3 sequence reads: CASSTPGQVIYGYTF. The CDR3, as DNA: TGTGCCAGTAGTACCCCGGGACAGGTTATCTATGGCTACACCTTC.

The chain uses TRBV10-1 and TRBJ2-3; 12 nucleotides match TRBD1. The trim removed 5 bases at V and 4 bases at J, leaving 7 bases unmatched. This CDR3 is 16 amino acids long. Germline V lookup: CDR1 WNHNN, CDR2 SYGVQD (reference sequence). The CDR3 nucleotides are TGCGCCAGCAGTAAAGCCGGGACAGGGGGCGCAGATACGCAGTATTTT. Translated, it gives CASSKAGTGGADTQYF.

The chain has TRBV9 and TRBJ1-2; D is unresolved. V lost 4 bases and J 7 bases, leaving 11 bases between the germline ends. Germline CDR1 reads SGDLS; CDR2 reads YYNGEE. CDR3 length equals 12 residues. CDR3 DNA sequence: TGTGCCAGCAGCCCCCCGAATCGTGGCTACACCTTC. This translates into CASSPPNRGYTF.

The rearrangement joins TRBV6-1 to TRBJ1-5, with D hard to call. The length of the CDR3 is 17 residues. Trimming cost V 0 bases and J 0 bases, with 12 bases left between them. In germline, CDR1 is MNHNS, CDR2 SASEGT. The CDR3 spells CASSEASHHTSNQPQHF. DNA for the CDR3: TGTGCCAGCAGTGAAGCCTCCCATCATACTAGCAATCAGCCCCAGCATTTT.

The chain recombines TRBV2 with TRBJ2-3; 13 nucleotides agree with TRBD2. V trimming: 5 bases; J trimming: 6 bases; junction bases outside the gene matches: 5. The CDR3 is 15 residues long. From germline, CDR1 is SNHLY and CDR2 FYNNEI. CDR3 DNA sequence: TGTGCCAGCAGTCGGACTAGCGGGAGCGCGGATACGCAGTATTTT. Its translation is CASSRTSGSADTQYF.

This rearrangement joins TRBV9 to TRBJ1-3; D is ambiguous. The CDR3 spans 14 residues. V dropped 6 bases and J dropped 4 bases, with 14 bases sitting between them. Looked up from germline, CDR1 is SGDLS and CDR2 is YYNGEE. CDR3 in amino acids: CASKSGESGNTIYF. CDR3 DNA: TGTGCCAGCAAGTCCGGGGAATCAGGAAACACCATATATTTT.

V usage is TRBV11-2 and J usage is TRBJ2-7; D not certain. Germline lookup yields CDR1 SGHAT and CDR2 FQNNGV. This CDR3 spans 13 amino acids. Trimming took 2 bases from V and 6 from J, leaving 11 bases between them. CDR3 in amino acids: CASSLLLTVEQYF. The CDR3 coding sequence is TGTGCCAGCAGCTTACTATTGACGGTCGAGCAGTACTTC.

The count of this clone is one. The chain is built from TRBV10-3 and TRBJ2-1; D is ambiguous. The germline V gene encodes CDR1 ENHRY and CDR2 SYGVKD. The CDR3 length is 12 residues. Between the trimmed V and J ends, which lost 4 bases and 5 bases, there was a span of 6 bases. The CDR3 DNA reads TGTGCCATCAGTGCGGTAGACAATGAGCAGTTCTTC. As protein: CAISAVDNEQFF.

The V and J genes are TRBV19 and TRBJ1-5; 10 bases line up with TRBD1. The length of the CDR3 is 15 residues. Germline V gene lookup returns CDR1 LNHDA and CDR2 SQIVND (reference sequence). The junction had 5 bases not matched to a gene; V was cut back by 3 bases and J by 6 bases. The CDR3 sequence is CASSIRQGASQPQHF. In DNA, the CDR3 is TGTGCCAGTAGTATTAGACAGGGGGCGAGTCAGCCCCAGCATTTT.

V and J are TRBV18 and TRBJ1-1; D may be TRBD1 (6 bases). The CDR3 is 15 residues long. The V end was cut by 3 bases, the J end by 1 base, with 12 bases between. Germline assignment: CDR1 KGHSH and CDR2 LQKENI. The CDR3 nucleotides are TGTGCCAGCTCACCGGAGGGGGGGACGAACACTGAAGCTTTCTTT. This codes for CASSPEGGTNTEAFF.

The chain is built from TRBV15 and TRBJ2-1; 9 bases agree with TRBD2. Germline CDR1 reads LNHNV; CDR2 reads YYDKDF (reference sequence). CDR3 length equals 15 residues. The ends lost 0 bases at V and 8 bases at J; junction bases unmatched: 5. The CDR3 sequence is CATSRDSQREDEQFF. The CDR3 DNA is TGTGCCACCAGCAGAGATTCCCAGCGGGAGGATGAGCAGTTCTTC.

The V call is TRBV9, the J call TRBJ2-5, with D perhaps TRBD2 (6 bases). The CDR3 is made up of 15 amino acids. In germline, CDR1 is SGDLS, CDR2 YYNGEE. Trimming removed 1 base at V and 2 bases at J, with 12 bases between. This CDR3 is CASSVIGSGQETQYF. CDR3 DNA: TGTGCCAGCAGCGTAATCGGGAGTGGGCAAGAGACCCAGTACTTC.

The V and J genes are TRBV7-6 and TRBJ1-3; D possibly corresponds to TRBD1 (5 bases). V was pared by 2 bases and J by 6 bases, with 14 bases between. The CDR3 is made up of 15 amino acids. The V gene's germline CDR1 is SGHVS and CDR2 FNYEAQ. The CDR3: CASSLRAGSSNTIYF. Written as DNA, the CDR3 is TGTGCCAGCAGCTTAAGGGCAGGGAGTTCAAACACCATATATTTT.

The V gene is TRBV7-2, the J gene TRBJ2-1, with 9 positions matching TRBD2. J gave up 2 bases and V 5 bases, and 4 bases lay outside the gene matches. CDR1 is SGHTA, CDR2 FQGNSA, per germline. This CDR3 has 15 residues. The CDR3 DNA sequence: TGTGCCAGCAGCCTGCGGGAGGGCCCCTACAATGAGCAGTTCTTC. Translated: CASSLREGPYNEQFF.

The V call is TRBV28, the J call TRBJ2-1, with TRBD2 matching over 10 bases. The trim removed 3 bases at V and 7 bases at J, leaving 6 bases unmatched. The CDR3 contains 15 residues. CDR1 and CDR2 from the germline V gene are MDHEN and SYDVKM. The CDR3 reads CASSFIGTSANEQFF. The CDR3 DNA reads TGTGCCAGCAGTTTCATAGGGACTAGCGCGAATGAGCAGTTCTTC.

The rearrangement joins TRBV5-4 to TRBJ2-2, with D hard to call. The CDR3 consists of 13 residues. V was trimmed by 2 bases and J by 7 bases, leaving 9 bases between them. Per germline, CDR1 SGHNT and CDR2 YYREEE (reference sequence). The CDR3 loop reads CASSFSYGGELFF. CDR3 coding DNA: TGTGCCAGCAGCTTTTCTTACGGCGGGGAGCTGTTTTTT.

The chain joins TRBV27 to TRBJ2-5; 7 bases map to TRBD1. Germline V gene lookup returns CDR1 MNHEY and CDR2 SMNVEV (reference sequence). This CDR3 spans 14 amino acids. The ends lost 6 bases at V and 2 bases at J; junction bases unmatched: 6. CDR3 coding DNA: TGTGCCAGCAGAATGGACAGGAGGCAAGAGACCCAGTACTTC. This sequence encodes CASRMDRRQETQYF.

The table lists this clone with a count of one. The same CDR3 is also encoded by other DNA sequences in this sample. The gene calls are TRBV5-1 and TRBJ2-5; 10 positions match TRBD2. V dropped 0 bases and J dropped 1; count of bases not matched to a gene: 3. The CDR3 is 16 amino acids. Germline values: CDR1 SGHRS, CDR2 YFSETQ. CDR3 sequence (DNA): TGCGCCAGCAGCTTGGCCCCTAGCGGGAGCCAAGAGACCCAGTACTTC. This codes for CASSLAPSGSQETQYF.

The chain combines TRBV19 with TRBJ2-2; 14 nucleotides align to TRBD2. The germline V gene has CDR1 LNHDA and CDR2 SQIVND (reference sequence). The CDR3 is 16 amino acids. The ends lost 5 bases at V and 5 bases at J; junction bases unmatched: 4. In DNA, the CDR3 is TGTGCCAGTAGTCCGACTAGCGGGAGGGGGACCGGGGAGCTGTTTTTT. Protein: CASSPTSGRGTGELFF.

J is TRBJ2-7 and V is TRBV15, with D perhaps matching TRBD1 (5 bases). V was pared by 0 bases and J by 7 bases, with 13 bases between. Germline V gene lookup returns CDR1 LNHNV and CDR2 YYDKDF (reference sequence). The CDR3 has 14 amino acids. DNA for the CDR3: TGTGCCACCAGCAGAGATCCCGGACAATGGGAGCAGTACTTC. Its protein is CATSRDPGQWEQYF.

The CDR3 is CASSKPGGDFTQRYEQYF. The CDR3 DNA reads TGTGCCAGCAGCAAGCCTGGGGGGGACTTTACCCAAAGGTACGAGCAGTACTTC. The chain combines TRBV7-9 with TRBJ2-7, with 7 bases that match TRBD2. V shed 5 bases and J 4 bases; nucleotides not matched to a gene: 20. The CDR3 is 18 amino acids. CDR1 is SEHNR and CDR2 is FQNEAQ in the germline V gene (reference sequence). Full variable domain (missing parts from reference TRBV7-9 and TRBJ2-7): DTGVSQNPRHKITKRGQNVTFRCDPISEHNRLYWYRQTLGQGPEFLTYFQNEAQLEKSRLLSDRFSAERPKGSFSTLEIQRTEQGDSAMYLCASSKPGGDFTQRYEQYFGPGTRLTVT.

CDR3 DNA: TGTGCCAGCAACCCGGCAGGGGAGCGGCCCCAGCATTTT. Protein sequence: CASNPAGERPQHF. The chain is built from TRBV28 and TRBJ1-5; TRBD1 might be the D (6 bases). This CDR3 region has 13 residues. Looked up from germline, CDR1 is MDHEN and CDR2 is SYDVKM. Trimming removed 7 bases at V and 9 bases at J, with 16 bases between. The full variable domain, rest sourced from reference TRBV28 and TRBJ1-5, is DVKVTQSSRYLVKRTGEKVFLECVQDMDHENMFWYRQDPGLGLRLIYFSYDVKMKEKGDIPEGYSVSREKKERFSLILESASTNQTSMYLCASNPAGERPQHFGDGTRLSIL.

The rearrangement joins TRBV2 to TRBJ1-3; D may be TRBD1 (6 bases). V was shortened by 8 bases and J by 4 bases, with 12 bases between the two germline ends. The CDR3 is 13 amino acids. Germline CDR1 SNHLY, CDR2 FYNNEI. The chain's CDR3 is CASHRDLGNTIYF. The CDR3, as DNA: TGTGCCAGCCACAGGGACCTAGGAAACACCATATATTTT.

The chain carries TRBV7-6 and TRBJ2-7; D may be TRBD1 or TRBD2 (5 bases each). This CDR3 is 14 amino acids long. The V gene lost 1 base and the J gene lost 6 bases, with 13 bases spanning the gap. Per the germline V gene, CDR1 is SGHVS and CDR2 is FNYEAQ. The CDR3 loop is CASSLVGENGEQYF. In nucleotides, the CDR3 is TGTGCCAGCAGCTTAGTAGGGGAGAATGGCGAGCAGTACTTC.

The V call is TRBV19, the J call TRBJ2-7; 9 nucleotides align to TRBD1. The V and J ends lost 6 bases and 2 bases, in that order; junction bases with no gene match: 8. The CDR3 consists of 15 residues. CDR1 is LNHDA and CDR2 is SQIVND in the germline V gene (reference sequence). The CDR3 nucleotides are TGTGCCAGTAGACCACCGGGACAGGGTACCTACGAGCAGTACTTC. This translates into CASRPPGQGTYEQYF.